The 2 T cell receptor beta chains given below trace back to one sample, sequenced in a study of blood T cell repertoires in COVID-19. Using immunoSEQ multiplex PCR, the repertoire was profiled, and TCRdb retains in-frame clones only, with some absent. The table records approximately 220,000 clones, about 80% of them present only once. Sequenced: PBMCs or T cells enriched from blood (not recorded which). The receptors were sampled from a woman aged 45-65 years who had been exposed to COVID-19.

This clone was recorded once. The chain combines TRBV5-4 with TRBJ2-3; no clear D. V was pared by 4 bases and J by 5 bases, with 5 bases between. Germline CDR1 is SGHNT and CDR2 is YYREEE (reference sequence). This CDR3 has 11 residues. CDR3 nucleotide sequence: TGTGCCAGCAGCCCAGGAGATACGCAGTATTTT. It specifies CASSPGDTQYF. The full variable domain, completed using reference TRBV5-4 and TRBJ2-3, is ETGVTQSPTHLIKTRGQQVTLRCSSQSGHNTVSWYQQALGQGPQFIFQYYREEENGRGNFPPRFSGLQFPNYSSELNVNALELDDSALYLCASSPGDTQYFGPGTRLTVL.

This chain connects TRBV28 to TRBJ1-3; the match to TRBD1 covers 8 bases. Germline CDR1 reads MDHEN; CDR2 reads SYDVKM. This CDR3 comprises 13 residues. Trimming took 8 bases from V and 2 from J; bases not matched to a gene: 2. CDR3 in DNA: TGTGCCAGCCAGGGGGCGGCTGGAAACACCATATATTTT. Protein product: CASQGAAGNTIYF.